This T cell receptor (beta chain) stems from a study of persistence of HIV-infected CD4 T cells. Study background: CD4+ T cells responding to CMV or HIV-1 Gag were isolated.

Germline loops: CDR1 SGHRS, CDR2 YFSETQ. Trimming at V came to 3 bases and at J to 1 base, leaving 22 bases not matched to a gene. The CDR3 covers 21 residues. Study-wide points: Degenerate expanded CDR3beta sequences were enriched among CMV- and Gag-responding cells. Compared with CD3/CD28-stimulated cells, CMV- and Gag-responding cells showed lower TCRbeta richness.

Worth noting for this clone: As yet, its antigen is unknown.

The immunoSEQ assay was version 4, run in survey mode. Using immunoSEQ multiplex PCR, the repertoire was profiled, and TCRdb retains in-frame clones only, with some absent. This table holds 38,000 or so clones, approximately 87% found once. An overlapping HIV-1 Gag peptide pool stimulated these cells at roughly 1 ug/peptide/mL. Memory cells lacking CD40L and CD69 with high CD45RO were sorted. This clonotype was obtained from an adult with HIV. The donor label of this sample is uncertain. The source material was cultured CD4+ T cells from PBMCs, sampled from a patient who received antiretroviral therapy. The chain is built from TRBV5-1 and TRBJ2-1; the match to TRBD1 covers 7 bases. This CDR3 is CASSSDHWTGADFGSYNEQFF. As DNA, the CDR3 is TGCGCCAGCAGCTCCGACCACTGGACAGGAGCGGACTTCGGATCCTACAATGAGCAGTTCTTC.